This TCR beta chain was found in a study of T cells in Graves' hyperthyroidism and ophthalmopathy. This CDR3 has 14 amino acids. The V gene end was trimmed by 3 bases and the J gene end by 2 bases; junction bases not matched to a gene: 3. The germline CDR1 and CDR2 sequences are LNHNV and YYDKDF (reference sequence). This clonotype was seen at least ten times. Its cognate antigen is unknown. Study results and limitations: Peripheral blood also featured most of the thyroid clonotypes expanded above 0.001.

TCR beta CDR3 region amplification was performed from RNA transcripts. In the first-round RT-PCR of the TCR CDR3, the HTBI primer set was used. TCRdb analysed the multiplex PCR reads with MiXCR anew, one entry per CDR3 protein. Of about 250,000 distinct CDR3 sequences listed, roughly 22% are singletons. The chain has TRBV15 and TRBJ1-2; 7 nucleotides align to TRBD1. The sequence came from a man younger than 40 with Graves' ophthalmopathy. The source material was blood. CDR3 sequence: CATSRDRRNYGYTF. For the CDR3, the DNA is TGTGCCACCAGCAGGGACAGGCGAAACTATGGCTACACCTTC.